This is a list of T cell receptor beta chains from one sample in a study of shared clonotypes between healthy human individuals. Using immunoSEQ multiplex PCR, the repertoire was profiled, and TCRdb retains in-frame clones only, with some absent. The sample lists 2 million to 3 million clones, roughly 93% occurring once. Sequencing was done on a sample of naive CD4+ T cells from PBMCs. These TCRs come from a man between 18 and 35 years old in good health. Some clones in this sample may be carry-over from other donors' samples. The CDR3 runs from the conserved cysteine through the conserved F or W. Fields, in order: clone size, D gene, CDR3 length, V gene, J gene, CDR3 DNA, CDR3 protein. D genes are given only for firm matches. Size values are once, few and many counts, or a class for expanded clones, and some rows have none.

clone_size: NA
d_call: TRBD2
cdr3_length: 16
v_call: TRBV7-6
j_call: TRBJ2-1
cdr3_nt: TGTGCCAGCAGCAAAAGCGGGAGGGCCTACTACAATGAGCAGTTCTTC
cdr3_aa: CASSKSGRAYYNEQFF

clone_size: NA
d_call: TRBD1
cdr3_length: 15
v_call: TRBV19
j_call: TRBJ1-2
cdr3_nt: TGTGCCAGTAGGGACGGACAGGGTGGAAACTATGGCTACACCTTC
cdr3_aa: CASRDGQGGNYGYTF

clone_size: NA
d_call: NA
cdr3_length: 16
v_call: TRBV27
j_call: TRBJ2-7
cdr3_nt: TGTGCCAGCAGTTTGGTTCCCACTACCTTCTCCTACGAGCAGTACTTC
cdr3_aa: CASSLVPTTFSYEQYF

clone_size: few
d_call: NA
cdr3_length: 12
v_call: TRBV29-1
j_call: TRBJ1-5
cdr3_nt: TGCAGCGTTGGACAGGGCAATCAGCCCCAGCATTTT
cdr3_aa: CSVGQGNQPQHF

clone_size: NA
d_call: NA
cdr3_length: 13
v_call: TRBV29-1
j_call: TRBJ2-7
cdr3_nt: TGCAGCGTTCAAGGGAGATTATCCTACGAGCAGTACTTC
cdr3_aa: CSVQGRLSYEQYF

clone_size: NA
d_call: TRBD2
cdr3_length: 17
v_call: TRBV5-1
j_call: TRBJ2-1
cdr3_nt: TGCGCCAGCAGCTTGTTAGCGGGAGGGCCTATGGGGAATGAGCAGTTCTTC
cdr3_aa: CASSLLAGGPMGNEQFF

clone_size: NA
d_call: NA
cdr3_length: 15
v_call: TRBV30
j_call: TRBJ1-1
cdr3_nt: TGTGCCTGGAGACTTTTGGGACTGGGGGCCACTGAAGCCTTCTTT
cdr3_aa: CAWRLLGLGATEAFF

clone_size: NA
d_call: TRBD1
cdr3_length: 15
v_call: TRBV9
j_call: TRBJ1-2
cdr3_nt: TGTGCCAGCAGCTTGAGGGACAGCGGTAACTATGGCTACACCTTC
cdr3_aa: CASSLRDSGNYGYTF

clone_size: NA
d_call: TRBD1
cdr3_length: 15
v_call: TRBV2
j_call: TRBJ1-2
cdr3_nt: TGTGCCAGCAGTGGGACAGGGGGCGATTACTATGGCTACACCTTC
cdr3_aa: CASSGTGGDYYGYTF

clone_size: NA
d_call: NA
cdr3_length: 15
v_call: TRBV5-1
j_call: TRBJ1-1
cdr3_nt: TGCGCCAGCAGCTTGGGAGGGCGGACGAACACTGAAGCTTTCTTT
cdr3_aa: CASSLGGRTNTEAFF

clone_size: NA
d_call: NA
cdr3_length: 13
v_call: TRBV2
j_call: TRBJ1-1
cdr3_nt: TGTGCCAGCAGTGGGGAGGGGACCACTGAAGCTTTCTTT
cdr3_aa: CASSGEGTTEAFF

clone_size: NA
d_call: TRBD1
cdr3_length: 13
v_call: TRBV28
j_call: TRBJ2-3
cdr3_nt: TGTGCCAGCAGACAGGGGTCCACAGATACGCAGTATTTT
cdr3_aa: CASRQGSTDTQYF

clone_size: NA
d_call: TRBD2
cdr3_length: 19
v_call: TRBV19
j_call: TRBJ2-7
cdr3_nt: TGTGCCAGTAGCCGGACAGAGCCTACTAGCGGGAGGTTTCCCTACGAGCAGTACTTC
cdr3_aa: CASSRTEPTSGRFPYEQYF

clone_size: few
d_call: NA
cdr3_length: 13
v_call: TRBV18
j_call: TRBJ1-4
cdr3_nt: TGTGCCAGCTCACCGTCGAGGGACGAAAAACTGTTTTTT
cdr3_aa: CASSPSRDEKLFF

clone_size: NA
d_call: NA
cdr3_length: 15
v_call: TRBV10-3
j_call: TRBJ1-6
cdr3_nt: TGTGCCATCAGTGAAACGGCACAGCCTAATTCACCCCTCCACTTT
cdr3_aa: CAISETAQPNSPLHF

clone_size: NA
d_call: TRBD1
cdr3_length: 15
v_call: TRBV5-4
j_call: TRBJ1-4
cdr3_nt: TGTGCCAGCAGCTCCGAGCAGGGGGCCTCGGGGATATTGTTTTTT
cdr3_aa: CASSSEQGASGILFF

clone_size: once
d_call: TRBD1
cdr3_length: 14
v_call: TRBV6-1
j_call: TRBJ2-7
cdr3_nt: TGTGCCAGCCGGACCGGGACAGTCAAAGTCGAGCAGTACTTC
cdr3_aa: CASRTGTVKVEQYF

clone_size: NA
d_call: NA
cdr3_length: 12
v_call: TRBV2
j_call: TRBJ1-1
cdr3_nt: TGTGCCAGCAGCCGGGACGGCCCTGAAGCTTTCTTT
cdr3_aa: CASSRDGPEAFF

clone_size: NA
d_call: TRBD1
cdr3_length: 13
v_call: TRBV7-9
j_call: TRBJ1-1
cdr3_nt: TGTGCCAACGGACAGGGGGCGGGCACTGAAGCTTTCTTT
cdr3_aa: CANGQGAGTEAFF

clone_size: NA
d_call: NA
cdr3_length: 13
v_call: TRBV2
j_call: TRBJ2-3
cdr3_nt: TGTGCCAGCAGGGGGGGCGAGATAGATACGCAGTATTTT
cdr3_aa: CASRGGEIDTQYF

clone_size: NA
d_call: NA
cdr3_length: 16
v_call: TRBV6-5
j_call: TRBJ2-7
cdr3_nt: TGTGCCAGCAGTTCGCCACGCAGGGGAGCGCCCTACGAGCAGTACTTC
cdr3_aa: CASSSPRRGAPYEQYF

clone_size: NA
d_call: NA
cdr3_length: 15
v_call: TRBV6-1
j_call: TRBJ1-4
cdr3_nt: TGTGCCAGCAGTGAATCGTGGCAGGGTTTTGAAAAACTGTTTTTT
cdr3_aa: CASSESWQGFEKLFF

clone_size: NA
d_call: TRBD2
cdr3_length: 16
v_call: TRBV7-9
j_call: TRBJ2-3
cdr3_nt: TGTGCCAGCGGCTCTAGCGGGAAACCTAGCACAGATACGCAGTATTTT
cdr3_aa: CASGSSGKPSTDTQYF

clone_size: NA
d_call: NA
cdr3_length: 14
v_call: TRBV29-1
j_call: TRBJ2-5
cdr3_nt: TGCAGCGGGCGGACCACGTTGGTTAAGGAGACCCAGTACTTC
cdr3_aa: CSGRTTLVKETQYF

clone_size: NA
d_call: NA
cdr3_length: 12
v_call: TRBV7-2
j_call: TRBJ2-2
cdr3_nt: TGTGCCAGCAGCCTATTTGGCGGGGAGCTGTTTTTT
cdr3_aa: CASSLFGGELFF

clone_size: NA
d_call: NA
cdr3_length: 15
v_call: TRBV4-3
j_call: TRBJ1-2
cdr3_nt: TGCGCCAGCAGCAATGGGTGGGGGATAGAATTTGGCTACACCTTC
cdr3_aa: CASSNGWGIEFGYTF

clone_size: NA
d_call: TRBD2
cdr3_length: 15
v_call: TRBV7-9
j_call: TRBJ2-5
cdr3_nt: TGTGCCAGCAGCCCCGCGGGACTAGCGGGAGGGTTTCAGTACTTC
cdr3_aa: CASSPAGLAGGFQYF

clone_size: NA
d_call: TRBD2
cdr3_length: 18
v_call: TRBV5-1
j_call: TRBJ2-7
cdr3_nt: TGCGCCAGCAGCTTGGCGACTCCCTTAGCGGGGAAAGCCTACGAGCAGTACTTC
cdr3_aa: CASSLATPLAGKAYEQYF

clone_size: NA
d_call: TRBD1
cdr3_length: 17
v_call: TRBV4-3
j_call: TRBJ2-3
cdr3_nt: TGCGCCAGCAGCCAAGGGGTCCCGGGACAGGGCAAAGATACGCAGTATTTT
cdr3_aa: CASSQGVPGQGKDTQYF

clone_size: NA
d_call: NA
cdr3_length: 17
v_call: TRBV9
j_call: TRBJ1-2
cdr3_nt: TGTGCCAGCAGCGTCATCGCAACAAACCCGGGGCGCTATGGCTACACCTTC
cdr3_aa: CASSVIATNPGRYGYTF

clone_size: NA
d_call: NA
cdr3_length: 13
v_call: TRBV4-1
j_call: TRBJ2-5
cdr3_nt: TGCGCCAGCAGCCAAGGGTTCCGAGAGACCCAGTACTTC
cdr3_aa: CASSQGFRETQYF

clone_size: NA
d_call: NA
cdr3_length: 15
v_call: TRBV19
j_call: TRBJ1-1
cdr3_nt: TGTGCCAGCTATCCCGGGAGGCGCACGAACACTGAAGCTTTCTTT
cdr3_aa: CASYPGRRTNTEAFF

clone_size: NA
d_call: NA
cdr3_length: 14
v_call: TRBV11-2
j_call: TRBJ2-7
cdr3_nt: TGTGCCAGCAGCCCTGAACGGGACGTCTACGAGCAGTACTTC
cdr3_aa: CASSPERDVYEQYF

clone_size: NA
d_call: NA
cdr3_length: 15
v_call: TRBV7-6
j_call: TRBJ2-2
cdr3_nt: TGTGCCAGCATTTCGGCCGATTGGGTCACCGGGGAGCTGTTTTTT
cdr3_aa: CASISADWVTGELFF

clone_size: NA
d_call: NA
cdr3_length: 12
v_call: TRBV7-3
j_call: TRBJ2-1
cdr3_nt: TGTGCCAGCAGCTTCCCAGGTCGTGAGCAGTTCTTC
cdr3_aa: CASSFPGREQFF

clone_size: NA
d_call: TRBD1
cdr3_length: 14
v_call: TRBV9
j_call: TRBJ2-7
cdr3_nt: TGTGCCAGCAGCGTAGGTACAGGGGCCTACGAGCAGTACTTC
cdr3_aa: CASSVGTGAYEQYF

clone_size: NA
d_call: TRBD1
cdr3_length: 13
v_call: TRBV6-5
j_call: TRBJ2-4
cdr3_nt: TGTGCCAGCAGTCTACGACAGGGAAACATTCAGTACTTC
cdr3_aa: CASSLRQGNIQYF

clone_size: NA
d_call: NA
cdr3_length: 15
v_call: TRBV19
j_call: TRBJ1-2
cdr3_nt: TGTGCCACTCAGGGAAGACAGGCATGGGCCTATGGCTACACCTTC
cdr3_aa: CATQGRQAWAYGYTF

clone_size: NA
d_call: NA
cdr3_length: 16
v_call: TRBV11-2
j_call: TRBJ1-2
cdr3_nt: TGTGCCAGCAGCTTAGGATCTTCCAGGCAAATCTATGGCTACACCTTC
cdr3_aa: CASSLGSSRQIYGYTF

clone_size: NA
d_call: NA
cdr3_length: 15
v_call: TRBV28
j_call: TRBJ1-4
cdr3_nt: TGTGCCAGCAGTGGGAGGGACGGAACTAATGAAAAACTGTTTTTT
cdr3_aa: CASSGRDGTNEKLFF

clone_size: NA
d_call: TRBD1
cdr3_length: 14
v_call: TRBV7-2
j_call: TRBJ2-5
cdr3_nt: TGTGCCAGCAGCTTCGGGACAGGGGAAGAGACCCAGTACTTC
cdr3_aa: CASSFGTGEETQYF

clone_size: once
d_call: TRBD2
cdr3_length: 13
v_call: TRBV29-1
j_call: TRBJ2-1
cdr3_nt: TGCAGCGTCCGGGACTACAGCTACAATGAGCAGTTCTTC
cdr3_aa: CSVRDYSYNEQFF

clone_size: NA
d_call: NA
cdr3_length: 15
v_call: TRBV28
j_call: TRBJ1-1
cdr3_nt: TGTGCCAGCAGTTTAGAGGCCCGGGGGAGGCTTGAAGCTTTCTTT
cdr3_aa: CASSLEARGRLEAFF

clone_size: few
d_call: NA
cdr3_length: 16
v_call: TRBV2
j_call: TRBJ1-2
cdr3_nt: TGTGCCAGCAGGGATGCGGGGCGGCCAAGGGTCGGTGGCTACACCTTC
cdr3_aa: CASRDAGRPRVGGYTF

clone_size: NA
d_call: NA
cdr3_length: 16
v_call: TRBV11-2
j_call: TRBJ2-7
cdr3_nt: TGTGCCAGCAGCTTATCCGCTAGCCTAAGCTCCTACGAGCAGTACTTC
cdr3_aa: CASSLSASLSSYEQYF

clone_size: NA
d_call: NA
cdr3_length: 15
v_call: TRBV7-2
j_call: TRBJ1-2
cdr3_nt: TGTGCCAGCAGCGTACAGCGGACAGCCGGTTTTGGCTACACCTTC
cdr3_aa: CASSVQRTAGFGYTF

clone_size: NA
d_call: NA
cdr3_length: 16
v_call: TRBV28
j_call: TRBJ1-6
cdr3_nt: TGTGCCAGCAGTGCCAGTACTTCAGGGTTTTGGTCACCCCTCCACTTT
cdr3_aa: CASSASTSGFWSPLHF

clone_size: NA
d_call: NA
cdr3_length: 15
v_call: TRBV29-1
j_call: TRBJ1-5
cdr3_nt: TGCAGCGTTGGCCCAAAGGTGGGGGAACTGGGGCCCCAGCATTTT
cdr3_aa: CSVGPKVGELGPQHF

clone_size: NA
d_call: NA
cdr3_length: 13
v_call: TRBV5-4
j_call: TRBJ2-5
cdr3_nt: TGTGCCAGCAGCGCTGAAACGTCAGAGACCCAGTACTTC
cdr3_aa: CASSAETSETQYF

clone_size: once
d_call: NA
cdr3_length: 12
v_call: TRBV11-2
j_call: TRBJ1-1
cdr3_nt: TGTGCCAGCAGCTTAAGGAGGCCTGAAGCTTTCTTT
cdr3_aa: CASSLRRPEAFF

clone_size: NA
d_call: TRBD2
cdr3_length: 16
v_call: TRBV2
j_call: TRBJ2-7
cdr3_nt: TGTGCCAGCAGTGGGGGCGGGAGGGGACCCTCCTACGAGCAGTACTTC
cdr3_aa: CASSGGGRGPSYEQYF

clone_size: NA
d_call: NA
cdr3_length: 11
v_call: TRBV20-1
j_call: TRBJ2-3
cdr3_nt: TGCAGTGCGGGGCATACAGATACGCAGTATTTT
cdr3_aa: CSAGHTDTQYF

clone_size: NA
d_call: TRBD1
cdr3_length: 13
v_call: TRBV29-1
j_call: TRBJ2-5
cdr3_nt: TGCAGCATCCGGACAGGGGGCAGAGAGACCCAGTACTTC
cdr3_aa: CSIRTGGRETQYF

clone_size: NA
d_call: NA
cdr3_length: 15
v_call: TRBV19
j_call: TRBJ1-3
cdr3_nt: TGTGCCAGTAGTTTAATTGGGTCTACTGGAAACACCATATATTTT
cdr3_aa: CASSLIGSTGNTIYF

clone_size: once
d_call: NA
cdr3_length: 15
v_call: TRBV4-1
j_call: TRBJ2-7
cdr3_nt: TGCGCCAGCAGCCAACCTGACAGGAGCGCCTACGAGCAGTACTTC
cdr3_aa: CASSQPDRSAYEQYF

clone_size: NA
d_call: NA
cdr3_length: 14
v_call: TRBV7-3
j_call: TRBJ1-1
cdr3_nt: TGTGCCAGCAGCTCGGACAGCTTGAACACTGAAGCTTTCTTT
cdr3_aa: CASSSDSLNTEAFF

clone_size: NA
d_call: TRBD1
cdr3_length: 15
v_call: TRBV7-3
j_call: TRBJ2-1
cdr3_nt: TGTGCCAGCAGCGGGGACAGGGGCCCCTACAATGAGCAGTTCTTC
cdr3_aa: CASSGDRGPYNEQFF

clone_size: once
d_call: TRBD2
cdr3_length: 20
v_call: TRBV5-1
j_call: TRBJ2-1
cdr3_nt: TGCGCCAGCAGCATACCTGGACTAGCGGGAGGCCCGAGCTCCTACAATGAGCAGTTCTTC
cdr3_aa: CASSIPGLAGGPSSYNEQFF